This T cell receptor (beta chain) stems from a study of control samples from healthy donors and cancer patients. The method was immunoSEQ multiplex PCR; TCRdb's version includes in-frame clones alone and lacks a portion of them. There are some 130,000 clones in the sample; 85% to 95% occur only once, and about 4% lies in the top ten. With 2 bases removed from V and 9 bases from J, the gap between germline ends came to 11 bases. The CDR3 consists of 14 residues. The germline CDR1 and CDR2 sequences are MNHEY and SMNVEV (reference sequence). This receptor was taken from a young man in good health. The chain uses TRBV27 and TRBJ1-6; no clear D. The sequenced material came from blood. CDR3 sequence: CASSLGQNGSPLHF. In nucleotides, the CDR3 is TGTGCCAGCAGTTTAGGGCAGAACGGTTCACCCCTCCACTTT.